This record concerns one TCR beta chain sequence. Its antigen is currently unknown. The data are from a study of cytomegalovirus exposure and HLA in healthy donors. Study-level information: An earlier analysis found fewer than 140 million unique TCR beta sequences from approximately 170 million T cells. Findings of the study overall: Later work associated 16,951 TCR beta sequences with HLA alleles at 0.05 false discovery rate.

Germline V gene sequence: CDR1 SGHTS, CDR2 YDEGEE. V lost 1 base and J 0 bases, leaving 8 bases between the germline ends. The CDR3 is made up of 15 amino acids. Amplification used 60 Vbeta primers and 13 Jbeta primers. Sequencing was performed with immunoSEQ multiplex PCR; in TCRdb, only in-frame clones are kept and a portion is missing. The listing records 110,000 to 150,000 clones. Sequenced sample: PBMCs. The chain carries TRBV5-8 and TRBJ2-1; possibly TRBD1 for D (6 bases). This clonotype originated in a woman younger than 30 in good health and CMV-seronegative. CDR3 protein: CASSLRGGSYNEQFF. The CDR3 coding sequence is TGTGCCAGCAGCTTGCGAGGGGGCTCCTACAATGAGCAGTTCTTC.